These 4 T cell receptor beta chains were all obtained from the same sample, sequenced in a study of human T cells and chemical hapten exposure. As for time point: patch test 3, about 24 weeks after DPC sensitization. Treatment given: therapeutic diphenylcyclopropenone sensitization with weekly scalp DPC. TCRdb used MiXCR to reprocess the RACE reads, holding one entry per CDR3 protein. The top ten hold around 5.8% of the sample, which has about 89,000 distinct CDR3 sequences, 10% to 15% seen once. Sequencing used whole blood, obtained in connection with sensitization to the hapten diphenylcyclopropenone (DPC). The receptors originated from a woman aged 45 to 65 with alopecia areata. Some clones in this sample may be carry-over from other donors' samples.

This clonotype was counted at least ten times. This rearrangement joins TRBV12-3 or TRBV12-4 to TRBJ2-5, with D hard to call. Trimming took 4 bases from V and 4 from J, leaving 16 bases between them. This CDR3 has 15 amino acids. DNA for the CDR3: TGTGCCAGCAGTTCCCTCGGGCCCTCCGGAGAGACCCAGTACTTC. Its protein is CASSSLGPSGETQYF.

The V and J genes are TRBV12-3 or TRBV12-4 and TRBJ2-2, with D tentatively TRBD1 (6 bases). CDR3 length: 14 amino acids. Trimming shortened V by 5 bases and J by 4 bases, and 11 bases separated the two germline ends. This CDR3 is CASSKTGITGELFF. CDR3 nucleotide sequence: TGTGCCAGCAGTAAAACAGGGATCACCGGGGAGCTGTTTTTT.

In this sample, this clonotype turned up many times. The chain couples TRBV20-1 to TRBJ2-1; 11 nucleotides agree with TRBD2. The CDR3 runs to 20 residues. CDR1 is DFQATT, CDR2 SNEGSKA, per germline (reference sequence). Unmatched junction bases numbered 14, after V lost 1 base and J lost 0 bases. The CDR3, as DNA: TGCAGTGCTAGAGGCCCCCTAGCGGGAGGACCCGTCAGCTCCTACAATGAGCAGTTCTTC. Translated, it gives CSARGPLAGGPVSSYNEQFF.

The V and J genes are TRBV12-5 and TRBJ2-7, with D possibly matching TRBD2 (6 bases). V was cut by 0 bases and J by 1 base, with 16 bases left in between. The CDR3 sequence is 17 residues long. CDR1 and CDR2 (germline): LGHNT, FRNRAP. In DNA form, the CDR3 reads TGTGCTAGTGGTTTGGTCAAGGGGAGGTTCTTATCCTACGAGCAGTACTTC. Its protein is CASGLVKGRFLSYEQYF.